A single sample is the source of the 14 T cell receptor beta chains below, sequenced in a study of CD8 T cells in Susac syndrome. The RNA, 0.5 to 1 ug, was put through reverse transcription using random hexamers. In TCRdb, the immunoSEQ multiplex PCR reads were re-called with MiXCR into one record per CDR3 protein. The profile shows 140,000 to 150,000 distinct CDR3 sequences, approximately 93% of them singletons. The sample consisted of CD4+ T cells from PBMCs. The origin of the receptors is a human donor in good health.

The chain carries TRBV20-1 and TRBJ2-1; D gene uncertain. Germline CDR1 DFQATT, CDR2 SNEGSKA (reference sequence). V shed 8 bases and J shed 0 bases, with 5 bases lying between them. This CDR3 region has 11 residues. In DNA form, the CDR3 reads TGCAGTAGAACCTCCTACAATGAGCAGTTCTTC. Protein sequence: CSRTSYNEQFF.

The chain couples TRBV20-1 to TRBJ1-1; D is perhaps TRBD1 (5 bases). V was pared by 2 bases and J by 1 base, with 17 bases between. The CDR3 runs to 16 residues. CDR1 is DFQATT, CDR2 SNEGSKA, per germline (reference sequence). CDR3 nucleotides: TGCAGTGCTAGATCCCGGGTGGGACCGTCGAACACTGAAGCTTTCTTT. Translated: CSARSRVGPSNTEAFF.

This rearrangement joins TRBV12-3 or TRBV12-4 to TRBJ1-1; 7 bases align to TRBD1. The V segment lost 5 bases and the J segment 1 base; nucleotides outside the gene matches: 4. The CDR3 contains 14 residues. This CDR3 reads CASSRQGRNTEAFF. CDR3 coding DNA: TGTGCCAGCAGTCGACAGGGTCGGAACACTGAAGCTTTCTTT.

V usage is TRBV7-2 and J usage is TRBJ2-1; 10 nucleotides align to TRBD2. CDR3 length equals 16 residues. The V segment lost 1 base and the J segment 5 bases; nucleotides outside the gene matches: 5. Germline lookup yields CDR1 SGHTA and CDR2 FQGNSA. CDR3 region: CASSLVASGSNNEQFF. In DNA form, the CDR3 reads TGTGCCAGCAGCTTAGTAGCTAGCGGGAGTAACAATGAGCAGTTCTTC.

The CDR3 loop reads CASSQRAEPEHRELAANEQFF. The DNA for the CDR3 is TGTGCCAGCAGCCAACGGGCAGAGCCTGAGCATCGGGAACTAGCGGCCAATGAGCAGTTCTTC. The chain employs TRBV11-1 and TRBJ2-1, with 8 nucleotides matching TRBD2. Looked up from germline, CDR1 is SGHAT and CDR2 is FQDESV (reference sequence). The CDR3 is made up of 21 amino acids. Trimming removed 5 bases from V and 6 bases from J; junction bases left unmatched: 27.

CDR3 nucleotide sequence: TGTGCCATCAGTGACGGGGGCTTTGAAGCTTTCTTT. It yields the protein CAISDGGFEAFF. The chain is built from TRBV10-3 and TRBJ1-1; D perhaps matches TRBD1 (6 bases). Between the trimmed V and J ends, which lost 3 bases and 7 bases, there was a span of 9 bases. Germline assignment: CDR1 ENHRY and CDR2 SYGVKD. This CDR3 has 12 residues.

The chain employs TRBV20-1 and TRBJ2-2; tentatively, D is TRBD1 (5 bases). Trimming took off 6 bases at V and 3 bases at J, with 11 bases between the two ends. Germline CDR1 DFQATT, CDR2 SNEGSKA (reference sequence). The CDR3 spans 13 residues. This CDR3 is CSAREIDTGELFF. CDR3 DNA: TGCAGTGCCAGGGAAATCGACACCGGGGAGCTGTTTTTT.

The chain links TRBV7-2 to TRBJ2-5; 7 nucleotides agree with TRBD1. The CDR3 is 17 residues long. With V trimmed by 6 bases and J by 3 bases, 16 bases remained unmatched. CDR1 is SGHTA and CDR2 is FQGNSA in the germline V gene. This chain's CDR3 is CASSASRDRWGEETQYF. The CDR3 region has the DNA TGTGCCAGCAGTGCCAGTCGGGACAGATGGGGAGAAGAGACCCAGTACTTC.

The chain recombines TRBV24-1 with TRBJ2-1, with 10 bases fitting TRBD2. Trimming at V came to 5 bases and at J to 7 bases, leaving 22 bases not matched to a gene. The germline gives CDR1 KGHDR, CDR2 SFDVKD. The CDR3 extends over 20 amino acids. CDR3 sequence reads: CATSGNAGTSDQGGPNEQFF. The CDR3 DNA is TGTGCCACCAGTGGCAATGCCGGGACTAGCGACCAGGGGGGCCCTAATGAGCAGTTCTTC.

The rearrangement uses TRBV20-1 and TRBJ2-7; 10 positions agree with TRBD1. Trimming cost V 6 bases and J 2 bases; bases outside gene matches: 7. The CDR3 contains 14 residues. Looked up from germline, CDR1 is DFQATT and CDR2 is SNEGSKA (reference sequence). The CDR3 sequence: CSASPGQGPYEQYF. CDR3 bases: TGCAGTGCCTCTCCGGGACAGGGGCCCTACGAGCAGTACTTC.

This clonotype is a singleton in its sample. The CDR3 DNA is TGTGCCAGCAGCCTAAGATCGGGGACAGGGGCTTTCTTT. The encoded protein is CASSLRSGTGAFF. The chain employs TRBV3-1 and TRBJ1-1; 9 bases line up with TRBD1. V lost 4 bases and J lost 11; bases outside the gene matches: 8. Looked up from germline, CDR1 is LGHDT and CDR2 is YNNKEL (reference sequence). The CDR3 is made up of 13 amino acids.

The genes are TRBV25-1 and TRBJ1-3; D is ambiguous. Germline V gene data show CDR1 as MGHDK and CDR2 as SYGVNS. Trimming left V 4 bases short and J 4 bases short, with 5 bases between. CDR3 length: 12 residues. CDR3 region: CASSVSGNTIYF. The CDR3 DNA is TGTGCCAGCAGTGTTTCGGGAAACACCATATATTTT.

This clonotype was counted only a few times. V and J are TRBV7-9 and TRBJ2-7, with 7 positions matching TRBD1. The J segment lost 0 bases and the V segment lost 7 bases, leaving 6 bases of the junction unmatched. The CDR3 is 14 amino acids. Germline V gene data show CDR1 as SEHNR and CDR2 as FQNEAQ (reference sequence). The CDR3 DNA reads as TGTGCCAGCACCAGGGGGACCAGCTCCTACGAGCAGTACTTC. Protein product: CASTRGTSSYEQYF.

This chain uses TRBV5-1 with TRBJ2-3, with D hard to call. V was trimmed by 0 bases and J by 5 bases, leaving 10 bases between them. Looked up from germline, CDR1 is SGHRS and CDR2 is YFSETQ. The CDR3 runs 14 residues. The CDR3 is CASSLAWDGDTQYF. CDR3 DNA sequence: TGCGCCAGCAGCTTGGCCTGGGATGGAGATACGCAGTATTTT.